This T cell receptor beta chain was documented in a study of blood T cell repertoires in COVID-19. Study in general: The study drew acute and convalescent COVID-19 samples from the United States, Italy and Spain. In each case, the material was cDNA or gDNA derived from T cells, B-cell-depleted T cells, or PBMCs.

The method was immunoSEQ multiplex PCR; TCRdb's version includes in-frame clones alone and lacks a portion of them. The sample consists of approximately 170,000 clones, around 84% of them appearing once. The germline V and J ends were trimmed by 0 bases and 3 bases, with 12 bases remaining between them. Germline V CDR1 and CDR2: SGDLS, YYNGEE. The length of the CDR3 is 16 residues. Sequences were obtained from peripheral blood. The rearrangement joins TRBV9 to TRBJ1-4; no reliable D call. The receptor's source is a woman of 80 years or more with COVID-19, enrolled during active disease. As DNA, the CDR3 is TGTGCCAGCAGCGTAGCAGAGGGTCGGTCTAATGAAAAACTGTTTTTT. Amino acids: CASSVAEGRSNEKLFF.